The T cell receptor beta chain described here comes from a study of shared clonotypes between healthy human individuals. Study-wide results and caveats: Generation probabilities were higher for clonotypes shared across all four sorted-subset donors than for unshared ones.

This clone was found a few times. Its cognate antigen is unknown. Other DNA sequences in the same sample also yield this CDR3. CDR1 is SGHRS, CDR2 YFSETQ, per germline. The CDR3 length is 13 residues. The V gene lost 3 bases and the J gene lost 0 bases, with 5 bases spanning the gap. TCRdb keeps only in-frame clones here, not all; method: immunoSEQ multiplex PCR. The sample includes about 1.1 million clones, around three quarters of them seen just once. Healthy HIV-negative adults with no recent acute infections or vaccinations were recruited as donors. The sequenced sample was memory CD4+ T cells from PBMCs. Subset: CD45RA-negative fraction. This TCR was recovered from a man aged 18 to 29 in good health. Some clones in this sample may be carry-over from other donors' samples. The chain employs TRBV5-1 and TRBJ2-3; D is possibly TRBD1 or TRBD2 (5 bases each). CDR3 coding DNA: TGCGCCAGCAGCTGGGACAGCACAGATACGCAGTATTTT. As protein: CASSWDSTDTQYF.